The sequence of this TCR beta chain was determined in a study of blood T cells in healthy people across ages. Findings and caveats of the study: Whereas aged donors had fewer naive CD4+ cells, long-lived donors had more of them and higher diversity. Naive T cell percentage strongly correlated with TCR beta diversity.

In each sample, at least 7 million PBMCs were isolated. On this clonotype: Its antigen remains unidentified. The junction differs from germline at one of its ends, possibly a read error.

CDR3 size: 19 residues. Germline V gene lookup returns CDR1 DFQATT and CDR2 SNEGSKA (reference sequence). Primed by a sample-barcoded 5' primer and a J-beta primer mix, a second PCR proceeded for 7 to 11 cycles. Paired-end reads containing CDR3 totaled no fewer than 2.5 million for each sample. Via MiXCR, TCRdb re-called the 5' RACE reads, giving one row per CDR3 protein. The sample records roughly 1,500,000 distinct CDR3 sequences, roughly 32% being singletons. The specimen sequenced was blood. This clonotype originated in a woman aged 30 to 39 in good health. The chain recombines TRBV20-1 with TRBJ2-1; TRBD2 matches 8 bases. The CDR3 DNA reads TGCAGTGCCACCCAGCCGGTGGGTTTAGCGGGATCGAGCTACAATGGGCAGTTCTTC. Translated, it gives CSATQPVGLAGSSYNGQFF.